The present T cell receptor beta chain was sequenced within a study of OX40 agonist ivuxolimab in advanced cancers. Whole-study context: Of mixed ages from 23 to 79 and averaging approximately 60 years, the group was roughly 85% male. Having had anti-PD-1, anti-PD-L1 or anti-CTLA-4 therapy before was allowed, and approximately 40% had some. Study-level points and caveats: Still undetermined is the antigen specificity of the expanded peripheral T cells. Relative to CD4+, CD8+ T cells held more expanded clones on average.

Sequencing used immunoSEQ multiplex PCR; TCRdb keeps in-frame clones, though not all of them. This table has about 62,000 clones, 88% appearing once. A note on this clone: Its antigen is still unknown.

The germline gives CDR1 SGDLS, CDR2 YYNGEE. This CDR3 is built from 16 residues. The V gene end was trimmed by 0 bases and the J gene end by 4 bases; junction bases not matched to a gene: 9. The source is an adult with an advanced solid tumor such as melanoma, head and neck, liver or kidney cancer. The V gene is TRBV9, the J gene TRBJ1-2; 7 nucleotides align to TRBD1. The starting material was CD4+ or CD8+ T cells sorted from blood, obtained in a trial of the OX40 agonist ivuxolimab. CDR3 DNA: TGTGCCAGCAGCGTAGCCCCCCCCGGACAGGCCTATGGCTACACCTTC. Its protein product is CASSVAPPGQAYGYTF.